The present entry profiles one T cell receptor (beta chain) with its context. What it recognizes is unknown. CTLA-4 blockade with ipilimumab, together with focal radiation, was given to patients with chemo-refractory metastatic non-small-cell lung cancer. The data belong to a study of radiotherapy plus CTLA-4 blockade in lung cancer. Study-wide context: Disease control was present in more than 25% of patients, and objective responses in approximately 18%. Whole-study findings and limits: Reports state that early shifts in blood T cell clones, with interferon-beta, best predicted response. After radiotherapy and ipilimumab, tumor-derived clones expanded in peripheral blood.

CDR1 SGHNT and CDR2 YENEEA come from the germline V gene. Trimming took 8 bases from V and 1 from J; bases not matched to a gene: 4. This CDR3 spans 13 amino acids. Repertoires were generated with immunoSEQ multiplex PCR, while TCRdb's copy carries only in-frame clones and drops some. Of 80,000 to 100,000 clones in the sample, 65% to 80% were seen once. This chain links TRBV11-3 with TRBJ2-5, with TRBD2 matching 7 bases. The receptor comes from a human donor with non-small cell lung cancer who had a partial response to radiotherapy plus ipilimumab. Some clones in this sample may be carry-over from other donors' samples. The material sequenced was peripheral blood, taken from a patient treated with radiotherapy plus ipilimumab. The CDR3 reads CASGRAAQETQYF. In DNA form, the CDR3 reads TGTGCCAGCGGGAGGGCAGCCCAAGAGACCCAGTACTTC.